The entry below describes one TCR beta chain. Clones were read by immunoSEQ multiplex PCR, and TCRdb kept only the in-frame ones, dropping some. The data show approximately 270,000 clones, with 70% to 90% seen just once and 3.5% to 5.5% held by the top ten. The germline V gene encodes CDR1 MDHEN and CDR2 SYDVKM. With V trimmed by 7 bases and J by 7 bases, 13 bases remained unmatched. The CDR3 consists of 15 residues. The sample comes from a study of blood T cell repertoires in COVID-19. This clonotype was sampled from a woman between 25 and 40 years old who had recovered from COVID-19. This chain connects TRBV28 to TRBJ2-7, with 10 bases that match TRBD2. Sequenced: PBMCs or T cells enriched from blood (not recorded which). As DNA, the CDR3 is TGTGCCAGCAAAGAAAATAGCGGGGGGCCTAAGGAGCAGTACTTC. This translates into CASKENSGGPKEQYF. Complete variable domain (other parts from reference TRBV28 and TRBJ2-7): DVKVTQSSRYLVKRTGEKVFLECVQDMDHENMFWYRQDPGLGLRLIYFSYDVKMKEKGDIPEGYSVSREKKERFSLILESASTNQTSMYLCASKENSGGPKEQYFGPGTRLTVT.